Listed here is a single T cell receptor (beta chain). The data originate from a study of blood T cell repertoires in COVID-19. The wider study: From the United States, Italy and Spain came samples of acute and convalescent COVID-19. Sample material is recorded as cDNA or gDNA derived from T cells, B-cell-depleted T cells, or PBMCs.

The method was immunoSEQ multiplex PCR; TCRdb's version includes in-frame clones alone and lacks a portion of them. The table has 100,000 to 150,000 clones, over 80% seen once. The CDR3 runs to 15 residues. V was pared by 3 bases and J by 6 bases, with 16 bases between. V gene TRBV23-1 combines with J gene TRBJ2-3; tentative D call: TRBD2 (5 bases). TRBV23-1 is flagged as an ORF with uncertain function. Material for sequencing was peripheral blood. This clonotype was obtained from a man between 60 and 75 years old with acute or convalescent COVID-19. The CDR3, as DNA: TGCGCCAGCAGTCAGCGGGTTTTTAGCAATGATACGCAGTATTTT. It codes for CASSQRVFSNDTQYF.